The entry that follows covers one T cell receptor beta chain sequence. Antigen: not known. Amplified regions were TCR beta CDR3 sequences from RNA transcripts. In the first-round RT-PCR of the TCR CDR3, the HTBI primer set was used. TCRdb recomputed calls from the multiplex PCR reads with MiXCR, one row per CDR3 protein. The sample shows approximately 610,000 distinct CDR3 sequences, over 12% of them seen only once. PBMCs were derived from more than 8 ml fresh peripheral blood. The sample comes from a study of T cells in Graves' hyperthyroidism and ophthalmopathy. General study points: Peripheral blood also featured most of the thyroid clonotypes expanded above 0.001. The model foresaw ophthalmopathy a median approximately 6.3 months prior to onset.

There are 16 residues in the CDR3. CDR1 is MDHEN, CDR2 SYDVKM, per germline. Trimming took 2 bases from V and 1 from J, leaving 11 bases between them. The chain uses TRBV28 and TRBJ2-2, with D possibly being TRBD1 (5 bases). Material for sequencing was blood. The receptor was derived from a woman in her forties with Graves' ophthalmopathy. The CDR3 reads CASSLVDNMNTGELFF. CDR3 coding DNA: TGTGCCAGCAGTTTAGTGGACAACATGAACACCGGGGAGCTGTTTTTT.